These 10 T cell receptor beta chains originate from one sample sequenced in a study of control samples from healthy donors and cancer patients. Clones were read by immunoSEQ multiplex PCR, and TCRdb kept only the in-frame ones, dropping some. The profile shows around 200,000 clones, 90% to 95% of them singletons. Sequenced sample: blood. The receptors were sampled from a woman in her twenties or thirties in good health.

This rearrangement joins TRBV19 to TRBJ2-1; TRBD2 aligns across 13 bases. The CDR3 runs 14 residues. After removal of 6 bases from V and 9 bases from J, the junction contained 5 bases not matched to a gene. Germline loops: CDR1 LNHDA, CDR2 SQIVND (reference sequence). CDR3 sequence (DNA): TGTGCCAGTAGGACGGGACTAGCGGGATTTGAGCAGTTCTTC. Residues: CASRTGLAGFEQFF. Based on the CDR3 plus reference TRBV19 and TRBJ2-1, the full variable domain is DGGITQSPKYLFRKEGQNVTLSCEQNLNHDAMYWYRQDPGQGLRLIYYSQIVNDFQKGDIAEGYSVSREKKESFPLTVTSAQKNPTAFYLCASRTGLAGFEQFFGPGTRLTVL.

J is TRBJ1-4 and V is TRBV7-2, with 10 bases aligning to TRBD1. Germline V gene sequence: CDR1 SGHTA, CDR2 FQGNSA. This CDR3 has 17 amino acids. J was trimmed by 0 bases and V by 7 bases; bases with no gene match: 8. CDR3 region: CASTRTGGTATNEKLFF. Written as DNA, the CDR3 is TGTGCCAGCACCCGGACAGGGGGGACTGCAACTAATGAAAAACTGTTTTTT.

The chain has TRBV12-3 or TRBV12-4 and TRBJ1-5; D gene unclear. The V end lost 0 bases, the J end lost 7 bases, and 7 bases lay between the germline ends. This CDR3 spans 13 amino acids. CDR3 nucleotides: TGTGCCAGCAGTTTAGCGCTTACCCAGCCCCAGCATTTT. Encoded protein: CASSLALTQPQHF.

The chain joins TRBV29-1 to TRBJ2-7, with 8 bases aligning to TRBD1. This CDR3 has 12 amino acids. Germline assignment: CDR1 SQVTM and CDR2 ANQGSEA. V was pared by 3 bases and J by 3 bases, with 1 base of the junction left unmatched. Here the CDR3 DNA reads TGCAGCGTTGAGGGGACAGGCTACGAGCAGTACTTC. Encoded protein: CSVEGTGYEQYF.

The gene calls are TRBV6-5 and TRBJ1-4; the match to TRBD1 covers 9 bases. The CDR3 totals 14 residues. Germline V gene lookup returns CDR1 MNHEY and CDR2 SVGAGI. J gave up 8 bases and V 5 bases, and 6 bases lay outside the gene matches. In DNA form, the CDR3 reads TGTGCCAGCAGTAGCCGGGACAGGGTCGAAAAACTGTTTTTT. Its translation: CASSSRDRVEKLFF.

This clone came up once. The chain is built from TRBV11-3 and TRBJ2-3; a weak D match, TRBD1 (6 bases). Germline V CDR1 and CDR2: SGHNT, YENEEA. V lost 5 bases and J lost 3, with 12 bases in between. CDR3 size: 14 residues. Written as DNA, the CDR3 is TGTGCCAGCAGCCGAGGACAGAGGACAGATACGCAGTATTTT. Amino acids: CASSRGQRTDTQYF.

The chain has TRBV7-2 and TRBJ1-2; D ambiguous. This CDR3 is 13 amino acids long. Deletions cut 7 bases from V and 8 bases from J, with 17 bases between. Germline values: CDR1 SGHTA, CDR2 FQGNSA. The DNA of the CDR3 is TGTGCCAGCAACGACCGACGGGATTACGGCTACACCTTC. Translated, it gives CASNDRRDYGYTF.

The J gene is TRBJ1-1, the V gene TRBV5-1; 11 bases are a match to TRBD1. V lost 4 bases, J lost 6 bases, and 2 bases stayed unmatched. Germline V gene sequence: CDR1 SGHRS, CDR2 YFSETQ. This CDR3 has 13 residues. The CDR3 sequence: CASSRDRGAEAFF. CDR3 bases: TGCGCCAGCAGCAGGGACAGGGGGGCTGAAGCTTTCTTT.

V and J are TRBV7-9 and TRBJ2-5; TRBD1 matches at 9 bases. This CDR3 region has 12 residues. Germline V lookup: CDR1 SEHNR, CDR2 FQNEAQ (reference sequence). J was trimmed by 2 bases and V by 11 bases; bases with no gene match: 3. In nucleotides, the CDR3 is TGTGCCTGCGGGACAGGGCAAGAGACCCAGTACTTC. This encodes CACGTGQETQYF.

The table lists this clone with a count of one. This rearrangement joins TRBV28 to TRBJ2-5; TRBD1 matches at 7 bases. Per germline, CDR1 MDHEN and CDR2 SYDVKM. With 4 bases clipped from V and 4 bases from J, the junction kept 3 bases outside the gene matches. The CDR3 has 13 residues. The CDR3 protein is CASSSTGLETQYF. As DNA, the CDR3 is TGTGCCAGCAGTTCGACAGGGTTAGAGACCCAGTACTTC.